The TCR beta chain under discussion was sequenced for a study of blood T cell repertoires in COVID-19. Study-wide background: Whether acute or convalescent, the COVID-19 samples came from the United States, Italy and Spain. T cells, B-cell-depleted T cells, or PBMCs provided the cDNA or gDNA that served as material.

CDR3 length equals 16 residues. Deletions cut 0 bases from V and 0 bases from J, with 9 bases between. Germline CDR1 reads MGHDK; CDR2 reads SYGVNS. Here immunoSEQ multiplex PCR was the method, and the copy in TCRdb shows in-frame clones only, minus some. Counted here are fewer than 250,000 clones, roughly 87% occurring once; the ten biggest clones make up 2.6%. Cohorts were assigned according to the clinical history that participants reported. The sequencing input was PBMCs or T cells enriched from blood (not recorded which). The chain employs TRBV25-1 and TRBJ1-3; tentative D call: TRBD1 (5 bases). The receptor was isolated from a young woman with acute COVID-19. This chain's CDR3 is CASSEYFGGSGNTIYF. The CDR3 nucleotides are TGTGCCAGCAGTGAATATTTCGGGGGCTCTGGAAACACCATATATTTT. The full variable domain, rest sourced from reference TRBV25-1 and TRBJ1-3, is EADIYQTPRYLVIGTGKKITLECSQTMGHDKMYWYQQDPGMELHLIHYSYGVNSTEKGDLSSESTVSRIRTEHFPLTLESARPSHTSQYLCASSEYFGGSGNTIYFGEGSWLTVV.